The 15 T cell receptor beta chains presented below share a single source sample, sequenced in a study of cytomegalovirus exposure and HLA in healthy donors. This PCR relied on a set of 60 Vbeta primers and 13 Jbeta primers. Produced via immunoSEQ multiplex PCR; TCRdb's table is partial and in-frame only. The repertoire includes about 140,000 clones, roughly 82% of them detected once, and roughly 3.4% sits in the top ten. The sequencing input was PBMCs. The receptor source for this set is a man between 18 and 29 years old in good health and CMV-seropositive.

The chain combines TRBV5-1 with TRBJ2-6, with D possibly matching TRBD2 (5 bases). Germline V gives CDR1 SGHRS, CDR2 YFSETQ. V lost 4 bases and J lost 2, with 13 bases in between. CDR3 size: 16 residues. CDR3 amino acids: CASSEGGLTGANVLTF. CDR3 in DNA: TGCGCCAGCAGCGAAGGAGGTCTCACTGGGGCCAACGTCCTGACTTTC.

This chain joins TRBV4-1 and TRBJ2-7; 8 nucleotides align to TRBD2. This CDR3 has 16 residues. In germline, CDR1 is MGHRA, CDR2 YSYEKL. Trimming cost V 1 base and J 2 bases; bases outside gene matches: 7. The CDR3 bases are TGCGCCAGCAGCCAAGCTGAACTAGCGGAAACCTACGAGCAGTACTTC. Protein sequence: CASSQAELAETYEQYF.

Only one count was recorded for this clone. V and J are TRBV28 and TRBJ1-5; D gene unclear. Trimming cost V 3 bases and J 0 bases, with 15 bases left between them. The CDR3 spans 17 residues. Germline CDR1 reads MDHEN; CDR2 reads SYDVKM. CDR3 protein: CASSFPGARYSNQPQHF. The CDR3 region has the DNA TGTGCCAGCAGTTTTCCCGGTGCCCGGTATAGCAATCAGCCCCAGCATTTT.

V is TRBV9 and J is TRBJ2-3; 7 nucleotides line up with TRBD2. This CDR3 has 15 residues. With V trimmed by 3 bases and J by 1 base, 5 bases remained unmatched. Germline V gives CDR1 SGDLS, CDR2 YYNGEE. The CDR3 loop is CASSGTSGGTDTQYF. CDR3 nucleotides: TGTGCCAGCAGCGGGACTAGTGGCGGCACAGATACGCAGTATTTT.

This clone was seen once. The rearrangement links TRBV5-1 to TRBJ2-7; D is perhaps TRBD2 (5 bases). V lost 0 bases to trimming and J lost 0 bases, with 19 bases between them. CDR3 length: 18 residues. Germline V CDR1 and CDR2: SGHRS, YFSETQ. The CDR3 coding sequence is TGCGCCAGCAGCTTGGAAGCCAGCGGCCCAGGTTCCTCCTACGAGCAGTACTTC. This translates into CASSLEASGPGSSYEQYF.

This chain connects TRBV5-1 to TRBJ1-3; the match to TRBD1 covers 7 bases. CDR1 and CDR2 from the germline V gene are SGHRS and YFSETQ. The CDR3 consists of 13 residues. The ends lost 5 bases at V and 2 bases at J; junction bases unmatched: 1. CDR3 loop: CASRDRTGNTIYF. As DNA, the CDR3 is TGCGCCAGCAGGGACAGGACTGGAAACACCATATATTTT.

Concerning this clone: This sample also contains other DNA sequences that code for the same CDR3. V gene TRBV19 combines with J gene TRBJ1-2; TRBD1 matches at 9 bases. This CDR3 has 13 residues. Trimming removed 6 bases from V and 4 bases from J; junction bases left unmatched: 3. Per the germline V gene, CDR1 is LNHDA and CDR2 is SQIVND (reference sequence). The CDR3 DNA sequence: TGTGCCAGTAGCACGGGACAGGGCTATGGCTACACCTTC. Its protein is CASSTGQGYGYTF.

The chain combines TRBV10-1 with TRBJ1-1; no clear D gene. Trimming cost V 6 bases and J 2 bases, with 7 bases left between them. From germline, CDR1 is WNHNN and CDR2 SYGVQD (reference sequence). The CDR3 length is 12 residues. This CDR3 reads CASSPGNTEAFF. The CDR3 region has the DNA TGCGCCAGCAGCCCAGGAAACACTGAAGCTTTCTTT.

CDR3 in DNA: TGTGCCAGCAGCTTAGGGGGGTCTCAAGAGACCCAGTACTTC. Translated: CASSLGGSQETQYF. The genes are TRBV7-3 and TRBJ2-5; possible D gene TRBD2, 6 bases. This CDR3 is 14 amino acids long. Trimming left V 2 bases short and J 2 bases short, with 9 bases between. Germline loops: CDR1 SGHTA, CDR2 FQGTGA.

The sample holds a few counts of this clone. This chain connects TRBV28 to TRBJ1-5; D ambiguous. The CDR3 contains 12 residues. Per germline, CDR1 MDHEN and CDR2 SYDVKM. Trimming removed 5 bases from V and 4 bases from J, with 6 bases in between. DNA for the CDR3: TGTGCCAGCAGTACCGCGAATCAGCCCCAGCATTTT. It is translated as CASSTANQPQHF.

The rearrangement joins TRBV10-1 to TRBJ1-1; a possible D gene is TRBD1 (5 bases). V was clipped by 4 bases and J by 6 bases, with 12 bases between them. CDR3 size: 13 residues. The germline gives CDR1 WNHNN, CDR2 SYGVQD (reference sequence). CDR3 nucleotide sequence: TGCGCCAGCAGTGTCCGGGGAGGGGCTGAAGCTTTCTTT. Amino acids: CASSVRGGAEAFF.

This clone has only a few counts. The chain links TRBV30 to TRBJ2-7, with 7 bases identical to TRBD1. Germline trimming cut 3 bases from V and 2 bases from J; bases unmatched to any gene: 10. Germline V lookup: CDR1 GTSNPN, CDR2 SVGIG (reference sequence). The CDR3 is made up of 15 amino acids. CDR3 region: CAWRAPGQITYEQYF. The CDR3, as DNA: TGTGCCTGGAGAGCCCCGGGACAGATTACCTACGAGCAGTACTTC.

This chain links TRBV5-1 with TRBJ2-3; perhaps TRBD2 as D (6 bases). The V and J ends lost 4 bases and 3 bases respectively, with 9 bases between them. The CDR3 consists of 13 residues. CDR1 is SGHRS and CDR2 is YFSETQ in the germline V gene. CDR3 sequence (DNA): TGCGCCAGCAGCGCGGGGAAAACAGATACGCAGTATTTT. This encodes CASSAGKTDTQYF.

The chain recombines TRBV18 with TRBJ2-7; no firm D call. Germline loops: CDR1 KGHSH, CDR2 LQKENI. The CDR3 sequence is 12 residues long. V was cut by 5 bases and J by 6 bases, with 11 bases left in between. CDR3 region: CASSSYLGEQYF. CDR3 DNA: TGTGCCAGCTCATCCTATCTCGGCGAGCAGTACTTC.

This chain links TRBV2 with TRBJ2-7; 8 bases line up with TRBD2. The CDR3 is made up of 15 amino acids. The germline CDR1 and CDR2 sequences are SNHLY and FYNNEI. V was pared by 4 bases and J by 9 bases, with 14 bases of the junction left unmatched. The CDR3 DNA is TGTGCCAGCAGTGGAGAGCGGGAGTATTACTTGGTGCAGTACTTC. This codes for CASSGEREYYLVQYF.